The 13 T cell receptor beta chains below come from one sample, sequenced in a study of CD8 T cells in ankylosing spondylitis. Overall study findings and caveats: Several highly homologous variants formed a TCR beta motif that appeared characteristic of ankylosing spondylitis blood.

Antigens of these TCRs are unknown. TCRdb fed the 5' RACE reads into MiXCR, producing one record per CDR3 protein. The sample carries around 490,000 distinct CDR3 sequences, roughly 5% recorded once. Material: blood, either unsorted or a sorted T cell fraction (not recorded which). The source is a male donor with ankylosing spondylitis.

This clonotype was counted at least ten times. The V and J genes are TRBV12-3 or TRBV12-4 and TRBJ1-5; unclear D gene. Trimming removed 8 bases at V and 4 bases at J, with 9 bases between. The CDR3 covers 12 residues. The CDR3: CASSAANQPQHF. The DNA for the CDR3 is TGTGCCAGCTCCGCAGCAAATCAGCCCCAGCATTTT.

J is TRBJ2-1 and V is TRBV4-3; D unresolved. V dropped 1 base and J dropped 10 bases, with 11 bases sitting between them. The CDR3 spans 13 residues. Germline lookup yields CDR1 LGHNA and CDR2 YSLEER. The CDR3 DNA sequence: TGCGCCAGCAGCCAAGGAAAATGGCGGGAGCAGTTCTTC. It is translated as CASSQGKWREQFF.

This clonotype was detected ten times or more. This sequence joins TRBV20-1 and TRBJ1-3, with a tentative D call TRBD1 (6 bases). This CDR3 is built from 14 residues. V shed 4 bases and J shed 4 bases, with 14 bases lying between them. From germline, CDR1 is DFQATT and CDR2 SNEGSKA (reference sequence). This CDR3 is CSANRDSTGNTIYF. CDR3 nucleotide sequence: TGCAGTGCTAACAGGGACTCCACCGGAAACACCATATATTTT.

This clonotype was counted ten times or more. This rearrangement joins TRBV7-9 to TRBJ1-6; D is possibly TRBD1 (5 bases). Trimming removed 5 bases at V and 9 bases at J, with 17 bases between. CDR1 is SEHNR, CDR2 FQNEAQ, per germline (reference sequence). The CDR3 extends over 15 amino acids. CDR3 bases: TGTGCCAGCAGCGATCGCGACGGGACGGGTTCACCCCTCCACTTT. Translating it yields CASSDRDGTGSPLHF.

The chain joins TRBV7-8 to TRBJ1-5, with 7 bases matching TRBD1. V lost 3 bases and J lost 2; bases outside the gene matches: 7. CDR3 length equals 16 residues. Germline CDR1 is SGHVS and CDR2 is FQNEAQ. The CDR3 nucleotides read TGTGCCAGCAGCTTTCGACAGGGTAGGGGCAATCAGCCCCAGCATTTT. Translating it yields CASSFRQGRGNQPQHF. Combining the CDR3 with reference TRBV7-8 and TRBJ1-5 gives the whole variable domain GAGVSQSPRYKVAKRGQDVALRCDPISGHVSLFWYQQALGQGPEFLTYFQNEAQLDKSGLPSDRFFAERPEGSVSTLKIQRTQQEDSAVYLCASSFRQGRGNQPQHFGDGTRLSIL.

This clonotype was seen repeatedly, ten times or more. CDR3 in amino acids: CASSQTGTGVRTGELFF. CDR3 nucleotide sequence: TGCGCCAGCAGCCAAACCGGGACAGGGGTTCGAACCGGGGAGCTGTTTTTT. This rearrangement joins TRBV4-3 to TRBJ2-2; 10 nucleotides line up with TRBD1. V dropped 2 bases and J dropped 5; count of bases not matched to a gene: 8. The germline gives CDR1 LGHNA, CDR2 YSLEER. This CDR3 has 17 residues.

This clonotype has at least ten counts. V gene TRBV5-1 combines with J gene TRBJ1-1, with D possibly matching TRBD1 (5 bases). The CDR3 runs to 14 residues. From germline, CDR1 is SGHRS and CDR2 YFSETQ. Trimming cost V 0 bases and J 3 bases, with 9 bases left between them. The CDR3 here is CASSLDTGDTEAFF. The CDR3 DNA sequence: TGCGCCAGCAGCTTGGACACGGGGGACACTGAAGCTTTCTTT.

This clonotype was observed many times. The chain employs TRBV7-9 and TRBJ2-7, with D perhaps TRBD2 (5 bases). The V end lost 5 bases, the J end lost 6 bases, and 20 bases lay between the germline ends. This CDR3 contains 15 residues. Germline CDR1 and CDR2: SEHNR and FQNEAQ (reference sequence). The CDR3 coding sequence is TGTGCCAGCAGCATACCCGGGCTAGCCCTCAGCGAGCAGTACTTC. This codes for CASSIPGLALSEQYF.

This clonotype has a count of ten or more. The chain employs TRBV20-1 and TRBJ2-4; D gene unclear. The length of the CDR3 is 14 residues. Per germline, CDR1 DFQATT and CDR2 SNEGSKA (reference sequence). The V gene lost 5 bases and the J gene lost 0 bases, with 11 bases spanning the gap. The CDR3 region has the DNA TGCAGTGCTCCGGTCCACCTAGCCAAAAACATTCAGTACTTC. This codes for CSAPVHLAKNIQYF.

This clonotype was detected many times. The rearrangement uses TRBV7-2 and TRBJ2-1, with TRBD2 identical over 13 bases. Germline V gene lookup returns CDR1 SGHTA and CDR2 FQGNSA. Trimming took 5 bases from V and 9 from J; bases not matched to a gene: 10. The length of the CDR3 is 16 residues. The CDR3 loop is CASSLEGLAGIGEQFF. The CDR3 DNA reads TGTGCCAGCAGCCTAGAGGGACTAGCGGGAATCGGTGAGCAGTTCTTC.

This clonotype occurred many times. The chain employs TRBV6-1 and TRBJ2-2; perhaps TRBD1 as D (5 bases). Germline lookup yields CDR1 MNHNS and CDR2 SASEGT. V lost 6 bases and J 1 base, leaving 12 bases between the germline ends. CDR3 length equals 15 residues. The CDR3 sequence: CASSKDTMNTGELFF. The CDR3 DNA reads TGTGCCAGCAGCAAGGACACCATGAACACCGGGGAGCTGTTTTTT.

This clonotype has a count of ten or more. V is TRBV28 and J is TRBJ2-1; TRBD2 might be the D (6 bases). The CDR3 has 15 amino acids. Trimming cost V 6 bases and J 6 bases, with 18 bases left between them. Germline CDR1 and CDR2: MDHEN and SYDVKM. CDR3 residues: CASSTSSEWSNEQFF. DNA for the CDR3: TGTGCCAGCAGCACATCTAGCGAATGGAGCAATGAGCAGTTCTTC.

At least ten counts were recorded for this clonotype. This sequence joins TRBV12-3 or TRBV12-4 and TRBJ1-1; a possible D gene is TRBD1 (6 bases). The CDR3 covers 14 residues. The germline V and J ends were trimmed by 6 bases and 4 bases, with 15 bases remaining between them. CDR3 in DNA: TGTGCCAGCAGAAAAGGACAGTGGGCCACTGAAGCTTTCTTT. It translates to CASRKGQWATEAFF.